Each of the 20 T cell receptor beta chains below was sequenced from the same sample in a study of T cell repertoires in cytomegalovirus infection. No antigen has been identified for these receptors. TCRdb independently ran MiXCR on the reads; one entry per CDR3 protein. This table holds roughly 920,000 distinct CDR3 sequences, around 29% found once. The sequences come from cultured CD8+ T cells from PBMCs, collected from culture after CMV antigen stimulation. The receptor source for this set is a human donor in good health (CMV status not recorded). Some clones in this sample may be carry-over from other donors' samples.

This clonotype was observed at least ten times. The chain is built from TRBV14 and TRBJ1-1; maybe TRBD1 (5 bases). Trimming cost V 1 base and J 3 bases, with 9 bases left between them. The CDR3 spans 14 residues. Germline lookup yields CDR1 SGHDN and CDR2 FVKESK. The CDR3 DNA reads as TGTGCCAGCAGCCAAGGAGGGGCGTACACTGAAGCTTTCTTT. Protein sequence: CASSQGGAYTEAFF.

This clonotype was seen a handful of times. The V call is TRBV6-1, the J call TRBJ1-1; 7 bases match TRBD1. Per the germline V gene, CDR1 is MNHNS and CDR2 is SASEGT. The CDR3 spans 13 residues. V shed 6 bases, J shed 8 bases, and the junction held 9 bases outside the gene matches. The CDR3 protein is CASSDYRGGEAFF. The CDR3 DNA is TGTGCCAGCAGCGATTACAGGGGAGGGGAAGCTTTCTTT.

The rearrangement uses TRBV7-6 and TRBJ2-3, with 7 bases that match TRBD2. The CDR3 is 16 residues long. Unmatched junction bases numbered 11, after V lost 5 bases and J lost 3 bases. Germline V gene data show CDR1 as SGHVS and CDR2 as FNYEAQ. The CDR3, as DNA: TGTGCCAGCAGCCTTAACCGGGGGGTGATTACAGATACGCAGTATTTT. Translation gives CASSLNRGVITDTQYF. Variable domain in full (rest from reference TRBV7-6 and TRBJ2-3): GAGVSQSPRYKVTKRGQDVALRCDPISGHVSLYWYRQALGQGPEFLTYFNYEAQQDKSGLPNDRFSAERPEGSISTLTIQRTEQRDSAMYRCASSLNRGVITDTQYFGPGTRLTVL.

J is TRBJ2-5 and V is TRBV2; D might be TRBD2 (6 bases). The length of the CDR3 is 15 residues. V shed 2 bases and J shed 1 base, with 11 bases lying between them. The germline V gene has CDR1 SNHLY and CDR2 FYNNEI. Here the CDR3 DNA reads TGTGCCAGCAGTGAAACAGTGGGACTCCAAGAGACCCAGTACTTC. Translation gives CASSETVGLQETQYF.

The table lists this clonotype with a few counts. The chain recombines TRBV20-1 with TRBJ2-7, with D possibly matching TRBD1 (6 bases). The germline CDR1 and CDR2 sequences are DFQATT and SNEGSKA (reference sequence). This CDR3 is built from 15 residues. CDR3 sequence (DNA): TGCAGCGCTCTGCCAACAGGGTCGAGGCTCTACGAGCAGTACTTC. Residues: CSALPTGSRLYEQYF.

CDR3 sequence: CASKEWGTEAFF. CDR3 coding DNA: TGTGCCAGTAAGGAATGGGGCACTGAAGCTTTCTTT. The chain couples TRBV19 to TRBJ1-1; no firm D call. Trimming shortened V by 7 bases and J by 4 bases, and 10 bases separated the two germline ends. The CDR3 contains 12 residues. The germline gives CDR1 LNHDA, CDR2 SQIVND (reference sequence). Looking up the rest from reference TRBV19 and TRBJ1-1 gives the full variable domain: DGGITQSPKYLFRKEGQNVTLSCEQNLNHDAMYWYRQDPGQGLRLIYYSQIVNDFQKGDIAEGYSVSREKKESFPLTVTSAQKNPTAFYLCASKEWGTEAFFGQGTRLTVV.

The CDR3 here is CASGQGRSFF. As DNA, the CDR3 is TGTGCCAGTGGACAGGGGAGATCTTTCTTT. The chain carries TRBV12-3 or TRBV12-4 and TRBJ1-1; 9 bases are shared with TRBD1. CDR3 length equals 10 residues. Germline trimming cut 9 bases from V and 12 bases from J; bases unmatched to any gene: 5.

The V and J genes are TRBV27 and TRBJ1-5; D perhaps matches TRBD1 (5 bases). Trimming took 3 bases from V and 5 from J, leaving 11 bases between them. The germline V gene has CDR1 MNHEY and CDR2 SMNVEV (reference sequence). The length of the CDR3 is 14 residues. The CDR3 protein is CASSFLGDDQPQHF. In nucleotides, the CDR3 is TGTGCCAGCAGTTTTTTGGGGGATGATCAGCCCCAGCATTTT.

A few counts support this clonotype. One junction end does not reproduce the germline sequence, and a read error may be involved. The chain combines TRBV4-1 with TRBJ2-1; tentatively, D is TRBD2 (6 bases). Germline lookup yields CDR1 MGHRA and CDR2 YSYEKL. The CDR3 spans 16 residues. Written as DNA, the CDR3 is TGCGCCAGCAGCCAAGGGTTAGCGGAGGGGTTCAATGGGCAGTTCTTC. This translates into CASSQGLAEGFNGQFF.

This clonotype was seen more than once but under ten times. The chain is built from TRBV7-2 and TRBJ2-6; D gene ambiguous. The CDR3 contains 15 residues. V lost 1 base to trimming and J lost 3 bases, with 7 bases between them. Germline CDR1 is SGHTA and CDR2 is FQGNSA. The CDR3 sequence is CASSLVGFGANVLTF. The CDR3 DNA is TGTGCCAGCAGCTTAGTTGGGTTTGGGGCCAACGTCCTGACTTTC. Together with reference TRBV7-2 and TRBJ2-6, the CDR3 gives the full variable domain: GAGVSQSPSNKVTEKGKDVELRCDPISGHTALYWYRQSLGQGLEFLIYFQGNSAPDKSGLPSDRFSAERTGGSVSTLTIQRTQQEDSAVYLCASSLVGFGANVLTFGAGSRLTVL.

This chain connects TRBV6-2 or TRBV6-3 to TRBJ1-1; possible D gene TRBD1, 5 bases. The CDR3 loop spans 15 amino acids. The germline gives CDR1 MNHEY, CDR2 SVGEGT. V was trimmed by 5 bases and J by 0 bases, leaving 13 bases between them. The CDR3 DNA sequence: TGTGCCAGCAGTACTCCGGGACGAATGAACACTGAAGCTTTCTTT. Protein: CASSTPGRMNTEAFF.

This clonotype was recorded a few times. This chain connects TRBV2 to TRBJ2-3; no firm D call. The germline gives CDR1 SNHLY, CDR2 FYNNEI. Trimming removed 6 bases from V and 5 bases from J, with 12 bases in between. The CDR3 is 13 amino acids. The CDR3, as DNA: TGTGCCAGCAGCGATAGACCCTTAGATACGCAGTATTTT. This codes for CASSDRPLDTQYF. The complete variable domain, with remaining parts taken from reference TRBV2 and TRBJ2-3, reads EPEVTQTPSHQVTQMGQEVILRCVPISNHLYFYWYRQILGQKVEFLVSFYNNEISEKSEIFDDQFSVERPDGSNFTLKIRSTKLEDSAMYFCASSDRPLDTQYFGPGTRLTVL.

This clonotype was observed at least ten times. This rearrangement joins TRBV7-2 to TRBJ2-3; D is uncertain. The CDR3 contains 15 residues. Trimming pared 1 base from V and 5 bases from J, leaving 13 bases between. The V gene's germline CDR1 is SGHTA and CDR2 FQGNSA. The CDR3 region is CASSLGVGRLDTQYF. The CDR3 DNA is TGTGCCAGCAGCTTAGGGGTCGGAAGGTTAGATACGCAGTATTTT.

The chain combines TRBV10-3 with TRBJ2-1; TRBD1 matches 10 bases. The length of the CDR3 is 13 residues. J lost 7 bases, V lost 8 bases, and 5 bases had no gene match. Germline V gives CDR1 ENHRY, CDR2 SYGVKD. The CDR3 DNA sequence: TGTGCCATCCGACAGGGGGCGAGGAATGAGCAGTTCTTC. The encoded protein is CAIRQGARNEQFF.

Regarding this clonotype: A junction boundary mismatches the germline segment, possibly from a read error. The CDR3 is CANSSRERGGTDTQYF. The CDR3 DNA is TGTGCCAACAGCTCCCGGGAGCGGGGGGGCACAGATACGCAGTATTTT. The chain couples TRBV11-2 to TRBJ2-3; 9 positions agree with TRBD2. The CDR3 has 16 residues. CDR1 SGHAT and CDR2 FQNNGV come from the germline V gene. Together with reference TRBV11-2 and TRBJ2-3, the CDR3 gives the full variable domain: EAGVAQSPRYKIIEKRQSVAFWCNPISGHATLYWYQQILGQGPKLLIQFQNNGVVDDSQLPKDRFSAERLKGVDSTLKIQPAKLEDSAVYLCANSSRERGGTDTQYFGPGTRLTVL.

This clonotype showed up many times. This chain connects TRBV7-2 to TRBJ2-2; tentatively, D is TRBD1 or TRBD2 (5 bases each). V was cut by 5 bases and J by 4 bases, with 20 bases left in between. The CDR3 consists of 17 residues. CDR1 is SGHTA and CDR2 is FQGNSA in the germline V gene. In nucleotides, the CDR3 is TGTGCCAGCAGCGTTAGTCCGGGGCCACGAAGCACCGGGGAGCTGTTTTTT. Amino acid sequence: CASSVSPGPRSTGELFF. The variable domain in full, with the rest retrieved from reference TRBV7-2 and TRBJ2-2, is GAGVSQSPSNKVTEKGKDVELRCDPISGHTALYWYRQSLGQGLEFLIYFQGNSAPDKSGLPSDRFSAERTGGSVSTLTIQRTQQEDSAVYLCASSVSPGPRSTGELFFGEGSRLTVL.

In this sample, this clonotype turned up many times. The rearrangement links TRBV4-1 to TRBJ2-2; maybe TRBD1 (6 bases). The CDR3 has 14 residues. Deletions cut 1 base from V and 6 bases from J, with 9 bases between. In germline, CDR1 is MGHRA, CDR2 YSYEKL. The DNA of the CDR3 is TGCGCCAGCAGCCAAGGGCCAGGGGCCGGGGAGCTGTTTTTT. The encoded protein is CASSQGPGAGELFF.

V usage is TRBV28 and J usage is TRBJ1-6, with D unclear. Germline lookup yields CDR1 MDHEN and CDR2 SYDVKM. This CDR3 comprises 13 residues. The V and J ends lost 0 bases and 9 bases respectively, with 6 bases between them. This CDR3 reads CASSLWSISPLHF. The CDR3 DNA is TGTGCCAGCAGTTTATGGAGTATTTCACCCCTCCACTTT. The full variable domain, with the rest looked up from reference TRBV28 and TRBJ1-6, is DVKVTQSSRYLVKRTGEKVFLECVQDMDHENMFWYRQDPGLGLRLIYFSYDVKMKEKGDIPEGYSVSREKKERFSLILESASTNQTSMYLCASSLWSISPLHFGNGTRLTVT.

This clonotype has at least ten counts. The chain combines TRBV6-6 with TRBJ2-2; TRBD1 or TRBD2 may be the D gene (5 bases each). V was cut by 0 bases and J by 4 bases, with 9 bases left in between. Germline CDR1 MNHNY, CDR2 SVGAGI (reference sequence). The CDR3 extends over 15 amino acids. DNA of the CDR3: TGTGCCAGCAGTTACTCTGGGGGAAGCACCGGGGAGCTGTTTTTT. It translates to CASSYSGGSTGELFF.

The rearrangement links TRBV19 to TRBJ1-5; TRBD1 might be the D (5 bases). This CDR3 is 15 amino acids long. Trimming pared 5 bases from V and 0 bases from J, leaving 11 bases between. CDR1 LNHDA and CDR2 SQIVND come from the germline V gene (reference sequence). The DNA for the CDR3 is TGTGCCAGTAGTTTTTCGACAGATAGCAATCAGCCCCAGCATTTT. This encodes CASSFSTDSNQPQHF. The full variable domain, its missing parts supplied by reference TRBV19 and TRBJ1-5, is DGGITQSPKYLFRKEGQNVTLSCEQNLNHDAMYWYRQDPGQGLRLIYYSQIVNDFQKGDIAEGYSVSREKKESFPLTVTSAQKNPTAFYLCASSFSTDSNQPQHFGDGTRLSIL.